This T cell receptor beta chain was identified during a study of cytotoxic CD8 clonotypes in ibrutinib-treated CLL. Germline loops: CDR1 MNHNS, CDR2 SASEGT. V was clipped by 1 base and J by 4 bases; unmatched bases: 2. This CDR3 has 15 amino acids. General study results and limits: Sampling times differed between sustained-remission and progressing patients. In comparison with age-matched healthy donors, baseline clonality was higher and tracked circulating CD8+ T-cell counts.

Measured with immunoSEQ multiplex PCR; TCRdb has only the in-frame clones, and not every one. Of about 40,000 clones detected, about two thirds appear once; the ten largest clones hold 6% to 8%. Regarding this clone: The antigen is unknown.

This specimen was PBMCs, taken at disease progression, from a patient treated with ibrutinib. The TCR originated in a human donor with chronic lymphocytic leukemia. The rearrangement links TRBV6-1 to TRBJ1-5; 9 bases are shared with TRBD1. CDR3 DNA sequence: TGTGCCAGCAGTGAAGGACAGGGGGGGAATCAGCCCCAGCATTTT. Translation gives CASSEGQGGNQPQHF.